This T cell receptor (beta chain) came from a study of blood T cell repertoires in COVID-19 (dated by TCRdb to the early 2020s). For context, the study as a whole: The collaborator samples originated in the United States, Italy and Spain and spanned the acute and convalescent phases of COVID-19. The material from the prospective study consisted of cDNA or gDNA derived from T cells, B-cell-depleted T cells, or PBMCs. Deeply sampled blood TCRbeta repertoires from subjects exposed to, actively infected with, or recovered from COVID-19 were included in the dataset. The repertoires were released in a freely available public database meant as a resource for research on the immune response to SARS-CoV-2. Samples came from the ongoing ImmuneRACE study (first 160 participants) plus 1,254 subjects from 6 global collaborators. Sample metadata almost always included a de-identified subject ID, COVID-19 status, age in years and sex. HLA class I and class II types, where available, came from metadata supplied by the sample provider rather than from assay-based typing. Broader findings and caveats from the paper: How much clinical and demographic metadata was included differed by source and by participant, and the metadata was provided uncurated.

Participants in the prospective study were aged 18 to 89 years, lived in 20 to 25 United States geographic areas, and enrolled through a virtual design. Cohort assignment in the prospective study relied on participant-reported clinical history from a screening survey and a study questionnaire. In the prospective study, whole blood, serum and a nasopharyngeal or oropharyngeal swab were collected from each participant by mobile phlebotomists. Over an approximately 2-month period, participants in the prospective study had the option of providing additional blood draws and questionnaires. Before DNA extraction, blood samples from the prospective study were shipped at room temperature or frozen. The CDR3 spans 15 residues, from the cysteine through the phenylalanine. Of all the DNA, just the CDR3 is kept, 45 bases in frame from base 1. Here V drops 5 bases and J drops 10 bases, and the junction holds 14 bases not matched to any gene. The germline V gene supplies CDR1 KGHSH and CDR2 LQKENI.

With respect to this clone: Its target antigen remains unknown. It has no much larger one-base neighbor in the sample; base qualities were not kept.

The immunoSEQ Assay, a bias-controlled multiplex PCR, was used to amplify TCRbeta CDR3 regions from genomic DNA. The paper's processing steps were these. The number of nucleated cells in each sample was estimated by amplification of reference gene primers within the assay. To quantify the absolute abundance of each unique TCRbeta CDR3 rearrangement, sequence reads were collapsed and filtered. For each sample, productive Simpson clonality was calculated as the square root of Simpson's diversity index over productive rearrangements. Entries here come from immuneACCESS through TCRdb and include only in-frame sequences with V and J called. Some clones fail to appear in such tables; in the studies checked, an unresolved V gene covers under half of the shortfall, and the cause of the remainder is unknown. V and J calls and clone size are given by that table; D and trimming were obtained from the DNA. The sample has approximately 250,000 clones on record, around 89% of them singletons. The ten top clones hold roughly 4.3% of the sample.

This TCR derives from a woman aged 30 to 39 with acute COVID-19. The sample consisted of PBMCs or T cells enriched from blood (not recorded which). This chain is built from TRBV18 and TRBJ2-1; 7 bases in the junction line up with TRBD1. The nucleotides read TGTGCCAGCTCAATAGGACAGGCCCCCGAGTGGGAGCAGTTCTTC. This codes for CASSIGQAPEWEQFF.